Reported below is one T cell receptor (beta chain). As processed by the authors: Researchers report that nucleated cell counts were estimated from reference gene primer amplification. TCRdb's table, derived via immunoSEQ multiplex PCR, lists solely in-frame clones and lacks some. V and J calls and clone size are those listed in that table; D and trimming were worked out from the DNA. Altogether roughly 260,000 clones are present, about 90% being singletons, with the ten largest covering 3.7%. These data belong to a study of blood T cell repertoires in COVID-19. Study-level background: Sources were T cells, B-cell-depleted T cells, or PBMCs; the material itself was cDNA or gDNA.

The sample consisted of peripheral blood. The TCR was taken from a woman aged 40 to 50 with acute or convalescent COVID-19.

Here the CDR3 reads CASSESILGQGITDTQYF. Written as DNA, the CDR3 is TGTGCCAGCAGTGAATCAATCCTGGGACAGGGGATCACAGATACGCAGTATTTT. V usage is TRBV2 and J usage is TRBJ2-3, with TRBD1 identical over 10 bases. The CDR3 length is 18 residues. Germline V gene lookup returns CDR1 SNHLY and CDR2 FYNNEI. V lost 2 bases and J lost 2; bases outside the gene matches: 10.